Below, one T cell receptor beta chain is given with its context. This clone appeared a single time. The specificity of this receptor is unknown. No quality values exist for individual bases; no much larger clone is one base distant. The CDR3 regions of human TCRbeta chains were analyzed by immunosequencing. Regarding the original processing steps: Repertoire TCRs were checked for matches against a reference library of SARS-CoV-2-specific TCRs that had been generated using the MIRA antigen-specificity platform. Breadth was defined as the fraction of unique TCRs that were SARS-CoV-2-associated. Depth was defined as the fraction of total T cells that were SARS-CoV-2-associated. Each spike-specific TCR was assigned to its reactive spike region and to a CD4 or CD8 class using the MIRA data. Log10-transformed breadth and depth values were compared by one-way ANOVA with Sidak's multiple comparisons tests. The table comes from immuneACCESS by way of TCRdb, which keeps in-frame sequences with V and J called. Part of the clones is missing from these tables; in studies checked, under half for an unresolved V gene and the rest for unknown reasons. V and J calls and clone size are given by that table; D and trimming were obtained from the DNA. The sample table holds some 140,000 clones, of which 90% were seen once. The ten top clones hold 18% of the sample.

Sample time point, as interpreted from the label and publication: baseline before first vaccination. Vaccinee samples came from UK trials COV001 and COV002, including a single-blind randomized controlled phase 2/3 trial of AZD1222 (ChAdOx1 nCoV-19) in healthy adults. For TCRbeta chain sequencing, PBMC samples from trial participants were taken at day 0 and at day 28 after the second dose. The data originate from a study of T cell responses to AZD1222 COVID-19 vaccine (dated by TCRdb to the early 2020s). Describing the broader study: AZD1222 recipients given second doses at about 4 weeks or at about 12 weeks were pooled, since spike-specific TCR depth and breadth were not found to differ between the two schedules. TCR sequencing covered 233 trial participants: 207 given two doses of AZD1222 and 26 given two doses of MenACWY control vaccine. Trial participants were enrolled into age subgroups of 18-55, 56-69 and 70-plus years, which contained roughly 140, 27 and 60 TCR-sequenced participants, respectively. General conclusions and limits of the study: After two AZD1222 doses, spike-specific TCR breadth and depth were significantly higher than at day 0 and than in MenACWY recipients. The 56-69-year group was small, and its depth increase did not reach significance, likely because of low power. Participants were mostly white British, with more females than males. The authors suggested clonal diversity may have been underestimated. No day 14 peak-response samples were available, so repertoires were characterized only after the peak T cell response. Conclusions about previously exposed vaccinees are limited, since just five or six AZD1222 recipients were seropositive for SARS-CoV-2 at baseline. Vaccine-associated CD4 TCRs spanned the whole spike protein, with dominant responses in regions 160-218 and 743-854. Reportedly, close to half of the unique spike-specific TCRs recognized epitopes lying outside the regions that are mutated in the B.1.351 and B.1.1.7 variants.

This clonotype originated in an adult in good health. The sequences come from peripheral blood, collected on day 0 of AZD1222 vaccination.

This receptor carries the CDR3 CASSQVASASSYEQYF. The sequenced DNA: TGTGCCAGCAGCCAAGTAGCTAGCGCGAGCTCCTACGAGCAGTACTTC. The rearrangement joined TRBV4-2 to TRBJ2-7; a weak D assignment points to TRBD2 (6 bases agree). V drops 1 base and J drops 0 bases, leaving 13 bases in between. Including cysteine and phenylalanine, the CDR3 has 16 amino acids. The sequence is cut down to CDR3 DNA, 48 bases in frame from base 1. Per the germline V gene, LGHNA is the CDR1 and YNFKEQ is the CDR2.